Each of the 9 T cell receptor beta chains below was sequenced from the same sample in a study of OX40 agonist ivuxolimab in advanced cancers. Profiled with immunoSEQ multiplex PCR; TCRdb holds only in-frame clones, not every one. The data hold about 68,000 clones, with approximately 82% observed a single time. Sequences were derived from CD4+ or CD8+ T cells sorted from blood, sampled in a trial of the OX40 agonist ivuxolimab. These TCRs come from an adult with an advanced solid tumor such as melanoma, head and neck, liver or kidney cancer.

The rearrangement uses TRBV18 and TRBJ2-7; D could derive from TRBD1 or TRBD2 (5 bases each). The CDR3 has 13 residues. The V and J ends lost 6 bases and 0 bases respectively, with 9 bases between them. In germline, CDR1 is KGHSH, CDR2 LQKENI. The CDR3 sequence is CASSRDLSYEQYF. The DNA for the CDR3 is TGTGCCAGCTCTCGGGACCTCTCCTACGAGCAGTACTTC.

The chain employs TRBV5-6 and TRBJ1-1; TRBD1 agrees at 9 bases. V shed 4 bases and J 11 bases; nucleotides not matched to a gene: 9. This CDR3 contains 13 residues. Germline V gene data show CDR1 as SGHDT and CDR2 as YYEEEE. The CDR3 DNA is TGTGCCAGCAGCCTCCGGACAGGGGAAATGGCTTTCTTT. This gives the protein CASSLRTGEMAFF.

This chain uses TRBV9 with TRBJ2-5; D remains unclear. V lost 4 bases and J 1 base, leaving 8 bases between the germline ends. The CDR3 covers 13 residues. Per the germline V gene, CDR1 is SGDLS and CDR2 is YYNGEE. The CDR3: CASSPSAQETQYF. In DNA, the CDR3 is TGTGCCAGCAGCCCATCCGCCCAAGAGACCCAGTACTTC.

The rearrangement links TRBV6-5 to TRBJ1-5; no firm D call. The CDR3 spans 13 residues. Germline V lookup: CDR1 MNHEY, CDR2 SVGAGI. Between the trimmed V and J ends, which lost 7 bases and 5 bases, there was a span of 12 bases. CDR3 residues: CASTPSLHQPQHF. The CDR3 DNA reads as TGTGCCAGCACGCCGTCACTCCATCAGCCCCAGCATTTT.

The V and J genes are TRBV29-1 and TRBJ1-1; D not certain. In germline, CDR1 is SQVTM, CDR2 ANQGSEA. This CDR3 is 12 amino acids long. Trimming removed 4 bases from V and 6 bases from J, with 12 bases in between. DNA for the CDR3: TGCAGCGTTGCGGACCCCAATTCTGAAGCTTTCTTT. Its protein product is CSVADPNSEAFF.

This clone was found once. The chain employs TRBV9 and TRBJ1-1; no clear D. The germline V gene encodes CDR1 SGDLS and CDR2 YYNGEE. The CDR3 loop spans 16 amino acids. Trimming removed 1 base from V and 6 bases from J, with 19 bases in between. CDR3 in amino acids: CASSVQANSREAEAFF. The CDR3 bases are TGTGCCAGCAGCGTACAAGCCAACAGTCGAGAGGCTGAAGCTTTCTTT.

The V and J genes are TRBV27 and TRBJ2-7; TRBD1 is a possible D gene (5 bases). The V end lost 8 bases, the J end lost 8 bases, and 22 bases lay between the germline ends. Germline V gene sequence: CDR1 MNHEY, CDR2 SMNVEV (reference sequence). The CDR3 has 14 amino acids. CDR3 nucleotides: TGTGCCAGCGGTTCCCGGACACCTGTTTGGAAGCAGTACTTC. It yields the protein CASGSRTPVWKQYF.

The V call is TRBV4-3, the J call TRBJ1-3, with 8 bases that match TRBD1. In germline, CDR1 is LGHNA, CDR2 YSLEER. The V and J ends lost 5 bases and 0 bases, in that order; junction bases with no gene match: 3. The CDR3 totals 15 residues. This CDR3 reads CASSVDRGSGNTIYF. CDR3 bases: TGCGCCAGCAGCGTCGACAGGGGCTCTGGAAACACCATATATTTT.

The chain is built from TRBV14 and TRBJ2-7, with 8 nucleotides matching TRBD2. The ends lost 6 bases at V and 4 bases at J; junction bases unmatched: 8. The CDR3 sequence is 14 residues long. Germline V gene data show CDR1 as SGHDN and CDR2 as FVKESK. The CDR3: CASSEREKRYEQYF. The CDR3 DNA follows: TGTGCCAGCAGTGAGCGGGAGAAGAGGTACGAGCAGTACTTC.